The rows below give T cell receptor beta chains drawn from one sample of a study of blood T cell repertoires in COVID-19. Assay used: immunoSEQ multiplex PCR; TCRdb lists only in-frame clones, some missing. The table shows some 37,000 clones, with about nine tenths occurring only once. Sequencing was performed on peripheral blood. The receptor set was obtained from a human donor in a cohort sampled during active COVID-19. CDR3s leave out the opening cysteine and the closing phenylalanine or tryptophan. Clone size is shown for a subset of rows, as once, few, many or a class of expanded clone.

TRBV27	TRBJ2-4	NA	ASSQGQVGFSDRAKNIQY
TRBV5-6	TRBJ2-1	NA	ASSFLTREGRNEQF
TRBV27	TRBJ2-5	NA	ASKQSGGETQY
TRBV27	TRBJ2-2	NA	ASSLVVRAGELF
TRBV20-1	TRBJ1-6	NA	SVWFDLALH
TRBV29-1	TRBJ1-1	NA	SVEETAQTGAF
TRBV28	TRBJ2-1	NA	ASPKAGTGLSYNEQF
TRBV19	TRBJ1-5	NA	ATGPGQGGLQPQH
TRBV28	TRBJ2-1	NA	ASSLAGGPRNEQF
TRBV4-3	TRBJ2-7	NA	ASSQDGGISGTLLEQY
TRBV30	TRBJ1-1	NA	AWQGINEAF
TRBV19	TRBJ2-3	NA	ASSIPPTDTQY
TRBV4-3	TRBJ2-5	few	ASSQDRGLAEYQETQY
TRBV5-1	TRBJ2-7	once	ASSSKGSSGRADEQY
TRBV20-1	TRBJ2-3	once	SASASGRTDTQY
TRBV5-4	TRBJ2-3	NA	ASSLPGAIDTQY
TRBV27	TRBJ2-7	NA	ASSLREDYEQY
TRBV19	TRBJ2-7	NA	ASKSGQGSFYEQY
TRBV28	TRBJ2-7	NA	ASRDPGGYEQY
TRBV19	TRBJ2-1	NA	ASMREAYNEQF
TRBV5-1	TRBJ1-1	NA	ASSSTTGVYGTEAF
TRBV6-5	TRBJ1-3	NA	ASTEHAPGNTIY
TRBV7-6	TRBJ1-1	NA	ASSLGAPTEAF
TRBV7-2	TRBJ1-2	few	ASSLVSSGRDGYT
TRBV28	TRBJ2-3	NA	ASSFRGPSTDTQY
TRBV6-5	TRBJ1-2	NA	ASSYGVVRPGYGYT
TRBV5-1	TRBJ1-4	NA	ASSLARATNEKLF
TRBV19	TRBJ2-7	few	ASSKTDEGGYEQY
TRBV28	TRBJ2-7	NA	ASSLGTGYEQY
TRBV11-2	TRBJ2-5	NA	ASSLAVAGGQETQY
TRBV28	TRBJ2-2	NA	ASSLQALNTGELF
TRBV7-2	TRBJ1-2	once	ASRGGQGPPKGYT
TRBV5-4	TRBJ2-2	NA	ASSLAGGATGELF
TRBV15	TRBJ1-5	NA	ATSRDEQGIGGNQPQH
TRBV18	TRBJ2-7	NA	ASSSRKFGSGTLSYEQY
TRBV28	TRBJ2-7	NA	ASRPAGTSGYEQY
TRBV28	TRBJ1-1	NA	ASSRQRYTEAF
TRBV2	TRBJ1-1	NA	ASSRRAMTEAF
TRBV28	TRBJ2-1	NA	ASVVGQGINEQF
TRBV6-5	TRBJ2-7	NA	ASSYGTGRPYEQY
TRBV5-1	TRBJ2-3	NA	ASSLGRGSTDTQY